This T cell receptor (beta chain) was sequenced in a study of T cells in Graves' hyperthyroidism and ophthalmopathy. The CDR3 extends over 12 amino acids. Germline loops: CDR1 SQVTM, CDR2 ANQGSEA. The ends lost 6 bases at V and 4 bases at J; junction bases unmatched: 3. Researchers amplified the TCR beta CDR3 regions from RNA transcripts. During a first-round RT-PCR of the TCR CDR3, the HTBI primer set was used. TCRdb reprocessed the multiplex PCR reads with MiXCR, giving one entry per CDR3 protein. The repertoire includes about 460,000 distinct CDR3 sequences, under 25% of them detected once, and approximately 49% sits in the top ten. Regarding this clonotype: What it binds is unknown.

Whole-study findings and limits: Most expanded thyroid clonotypes above 0.001 also appeared in blood. Ophthalmopathy, as predicted by the model, came a median around 6 months after the prediction.

This clonotype was sampled from a woman in her 70s with Graves' ophthalmopathy. The V call is TRBV29-1, the J call TRBJ2-7, with TRBD1 identical over 10 bases. Source material: blood. In DNA, the CDR3 is TGCAGCGTGGGACAGGGGTTTTACGAGCAGTACTTC. Translating it yields CSVGQGFYEQYF.